This T cell receptor (beta chain) emerged from a study of blood T cell repertoires in COVID-19. Study summary: Sites in the United States, Italy and Spain provided acute and convalescent COVID-19 samples. T cells, B-cell-depleted T cells, or PBMCs provided the cDNA or gDNA that served as material.

Sequenced by immunoSEQ multiplex PCR; TCRdb stores in-frame clones only, minus some. The data hold 310,000 or so clones, with roughly 90% observed a single time. The specimen sequenced was peripheral blood. The sequence was collected from a man aged 30-40 years with COVID-19, enrolled during active disease.

CDR3 sequence (DNA): TGCAGTGCGGAGAGTAATGAAAAACTGTTTTTT. This translates into CSAESNEKLFF. The chain links TRBV20-1 to TRBJ1-4; D gene ambiguous. Per germline, CDR1 DFQATT and CDR2 SNEGSKA (reference sequence). This CDR3 has 11 amino acids. Trimming shortened V by 6 bases and J by 4 bases, and 6 bases separated the two germline ends.